This is a list of T cell receptor beta chains from one sample in a study of blood T cell repertoires in COVID-19. Some clones are missing from TCRdb's copy, which holds only in-frame ones; the method was immunoSEQ multiplex PCR. The table lists around 160,000 clones, approximately 88% of them singletons, with approximately 1.2% in the top ten. The specimen sequenced was PBMCs or T cells enriched from blood (not recorded which). The receptors shown here come from a woman in her twenties or thirties with acute COVID-19. CDR3s include the opening cysteine and the closing phenylalanine or tryptophan. The order of the fields is CDR3 DNA, CDR3 protein, clone size, J gene, CDR3 length, D gene, V gene. D genes are given only for firm matches. Part of the rows lack a size; the others show once, few, many or a class for expanded clones.

cdr3_nt: TGTGCCAGCAGCCAACAGGGGGCTGAGAACACTGAAGCTTTCTTT
cdr3_aa: CASSQQGAENTEAFF
clone_size: NA
j_call: TRBJ1-1
cdr3_length: 15
d_call: TRBD1
v_call: TRBV7-9

cdr3_nt: TGCGCCAGCAACCTCGGGGGAGAAACAGATACGCAGTATTTT
cdr3_aa: CASNLGGETDTQYF
clone_size: NA
j_call: TRBJ2-3
cdr3_length: 14
d_call: NA
v_call: TRBV5-1

cdr3_nt: TGTGCCAGCATGACGCTCGGGACTAGTTCCTACGAGCAGTACTTC
cdr3_aa: CASMTLGTSSYEQYF
clone_size: NA
j_call: TRBJ2-7
cdr3_length: 15
d_call: TRBD2
v_call: TRBV28

cdr3_nt: TGTGCCAGCAGCTTTCAAGGACAAGGCACTGAAGCTTTCTTT
cdr3_aa: CASSFQGQGTEAFF
clone_size: NA
j_call: TRBJ1-1
cdr3_length: 14
d_call: NA
v_call: TRBV7-8

cdr3_nt: TGTGCCAGCAGCTTACAGGGCCTCTCCTACAATGAGCAGTTCTTC
cdr3_aa: CASSLQGLSYNEQFF
clone_size: NA
j_call: TRBJ2-1
cdr3_length: 15
d_call: NA
v_call: TRBV7-2

cdr3_nt: TGTGCCAGCAGCTGGGGGGATTCTGGAAACACCATATATTTT
cdr3_aa: CASSWGDSGNTIYF
clone_size: NA
j_call: TRBJ1-3
cdr3_length: 14
d_call: NA
v_call: TRBV7-9

cdr3_nt: TGTGCCAGCAGTCCCCTACTAGGAGCGGGGGAGCTGTTTTTT
cdr3_aa: CASSPLLGAGELFF
clone_size: NA
j_call: TRBJ2-2
cdr3_length: 14
d_call: NA
v_call: TRBV28

cdr3_nt: TGTGCCAGCAGCATGACTAGCTCCTACGAGCAGTACTTC
cdr3_aa: CASSMTSSYEQYF
clone_size: NA
j_call: TRBJ2-7
cdr3_length: 13
d_call: NA
v_call: TRBV5-4

cdr3_nt: TGTGCCAGCACAAGAGAACGACAGGGCAGGACAGATACGCAGTATTTT
cdr3_aa: CASTRERQGRTDTQYF
clone_size: NA
j_call: TRBJ2-3
cdr3_length: 16
d_call: TRBD1
v_call: TRBV19

cdr3_nt: TGTGCCAGCAGGGACGGGATGAACACTGAAGCTTTCTTT
cdr3_aa: CASRDGMNTEAFF
clone_size: NA
j_call: TRBJ1-1
cdr3_length: 13
d_call: NA
v_call: TRBV12-3/TRBV12-4

cdr3_nt: TGTGCCAGCAGCGTAGCAATGGGGGCGGTCACTGAAGCTTTCTTT
cdr3_aa: CASSVAMGAVTEAFF
clone_size: NA
j_call: TRBJ1-1
cdr3_length: 15
d_call: NA
v_call: TRBV9

cdr3_nt: TGTGCCAGCAGTGAATGGGGCAGGGAGGGCAGTCAGCCCCAGCATTTT
cdr3_aa: CASSEWGREGSQPQHF
clone_size: NA
j_call: TRBJ1-5
cdr3_length: 16
d_call: NA
v_call: TRBV6-1

cdr3_nt: TGTGCCAGTAGTATTCCTAGCGCCTCCTACAATGAGCAGTTCTTC
cdr3_aa: CASSIPSASYNEQFF
clone_size: NA
j_call: TRBJ2-1
cdr3_length: 15
d_call: NA
v_call: TRBV19

cdr3_nt: TGTGCCAGCAGCTTAGGTGTAAACAGGGAAGTGGTGTTTGAAGCTTTCTTT
cdr3_aa: CASSLGVNREVVFEAFF
clone_size: NA
j_call: TRBJ1-1
cdr3_length: 17
d_call: NA
v_call: TRBV7-2

cdr3_nt: TGCGCCAGCAGCCAAGGTCGACTAGCGGGAGGGTCCTACGAGCAGTACTTC
cdr3_aa: CASSQGRLAGGSYEQYF
clone_size: NA
j_call: TRBJ2-7
cdr3_length: 17
d_call: TRBD2
v_call: TRBV4-3

cdr3_nt: TGTGCCAGCAGTCCGGGGACAGGCAATCAGCCCCAGCATTTT
cdr3_aa: CASSPGTGNQPQHF
clone_size: few
j_call: TRBJ1-5
cdr3_length: 14
d_call: TRBD1
v_call: TRBV28

cdr3_nt: TGTGCCAGCTCACCGAAACTAGCGGGAGGGCCTAGTGAGCAGTTCTTC
cdr3_aa: CASSPKLAGGPSEQFF
clone_size: NA
j_call: TRBJ2-1
cdr3_length: 16
d_call: TRBD2
v_call: TRBV18

cdr3_nt: TGTGCCAGCAGGGTCGGGTGGGGCACAGATACGCAGTATTTT
cdr3_aa: CASRVGWGTDTQYF
clone_size: many
j_call: TRBJ2-3
cdr3_length: 14
d_call: NA
v_call: TRBV5-6

cdr3_nt: TGTGCCAGCAGCTTAGCGGGAGGGAACTCCTACGAGCAGTACTTC
cdr3_aa: CASSLAGGNSYEQYF
clone_size: NA
j_call: TRBJ2-7
cdr3_length: 15
d_call: TRBD2
v_call: TRBV11-3

cdr3_nt: TGCGCCAGCCGATCGGGACTAGCGGGTATTTACAATGAGCAGTTCTTC
cdr3_aa: CASRSGLAGIYNEQFF
clone_size: NA
j_call: TRBJ2-1
cdr3_length: 16
d_call: TRBD2
v_call: TRBV4-1

cdr3_nt: TGTGCCAGCAGCGTCGGGACCGCTACAGGGACCCAGCATTTT
cdr3_aa: CASSVGTATGTQHF
clone_size: few
j_call: TRBJ1-5
cdr3_length: 14
d_call: NA
v_call: TRBV3-1/TRBV3-2

cdr3_nt: TGCAGCGTTGGAGAGGGGCACGGGGAGCTGTTTTTT
cdr3_aa: CSVGEGHGELFF
clone_size: once
j_call: TRBJ2-2
cdr3_length: 12
d_call: NA
v_call: TRBV29-1

cdr3_nt: TGCGCCAGCGCCCTTAATACAGGGGGGGTATATAATTCACCCCTCCACTTT
cdr3_aa: CASALNTGGVYNSPLHF
clone_size: NA
j_call: TRBJ1-6
cdr3_length: 17
d_call: TRBD1
v_call: TRBV10-1

cdr3_nt: TGTGCCACCAGCCCTCTCGGGGGACAGGGATCTAAACCCTACGAGCAGTACTTC
cdr3_aa: CATSPLGGQGSKPYEQYF
clone_size: few
j_call: TRBJ2-7
cdr3_length: 18
d_call: TRBD1
v_call: TRBV15

cdr3_nt: TGTGCCAGCTCACCAGAGGCCAACACTGAAGCTTTCTTT
cdr3_aa: CASSPEANTEAFF
clone_size: NA
j_call: TRBJ1-1
cdr3_length: 13
d_call: NA
v_call: TRBV18

cdr3_nt: TGTGCCAGCAGTTTCGGGGAGACCCTGGCGCAGTATTTT
cdr3_aa: CASSFGETLAQYF
clone_size: NA
j_call: TRBJ2-3
cdr3_length: 13
d_call: NA
v_call: TRBV28

cdr3_nt: TGTGCCAGCAGTGGGACTAGCTCAGGGGAGCAGTACTTC
cdr3_aa: CASSGTSSGEQYF
clone_size: NA
j_call: TRBJ2-7
cdr3_length: 13
d_call: TRBD2
v_call: TRBV6-2/TRBV6-3

cdr3_nt: TGTGCCAGCAGCACGGGACTAGCGGGGTACAATGAGCAGTTCTTC
cdr3_aa: CASSTGLAGYNEQFF
clone_size: NA
j_call: TRBJ2-1
cdr3_length: 15
d_call: TRBD2
v_call: TRBV7-3

cdr3_nt: TGTGCCAGCAGTTCAACGACAGGGACCTATAATTCACCCCTCCACTTT
cdr3_aa: CASSSTTGTYNSPLHF
clone_size: NA
j_call: TRBJ1-6
cdr3_length: 16
d_call: TRBD1
v_call: TRBV25-1

cdr3_nt: TGTGCCAGCTCACAAGGACTAGCGGGAACAGATACGCAGTATTTT
cdr3_aa: CASSQGLAGTDTQYF
clone_size: once
j_call: TRBJ2-3
cdr3_length: 15
d_call: TRBD2
v_call: TRBV18

cdr3_nt: TGTGCCAGCAGTTACAATGTGGACAGGGGACTTAAAGAGACCCAGTACTTC
cdr3_aa: CASSYNVDRGLKETQYF
clone_size: NA
j_call: TRBJ2-5
cdr3_length: 17
d_call: TRBD1
v_call: TRBV6-2/TRBV6-3

cdr3_nt: TGTGCCAGCAGCTTAATTCAGGTCGGGAGGCCTTACAATGAGCAGTTCTTC
cdr3_aa: CASSLIQVGRPYNEQFF
clone_size: NA
j_call: TRBJ2-1
cdr3_length: 17
d_call: TRBD2
v_call: TRBV11-2

cdr3_nt: TGTGCCAGCAACTTCTACGGGGGAGGGGTAGAAGGTGTGCAGTTCTTC
cdr3_aa: CASNFYGGGVEGVQFF
clone_size: NA
j_call: TRBJ2-1
cdr3_length: 16
d_call: TRBD2
v_call: TRBV7-9

cdr3_nt: TGTGCCACCCGGACAGACCCTACGAACGAGCAGTACTTC
cdr3_aa: CATRTDPTNEQYF
clone_size: NA
j_call: TRBJ2-7
cdr3_length: 13
d_call: NA
v_call: TRBV10-3

cdr3_nt: TGTGCCAGCAGCCAAGATACAGGGCTAAATGAAAAACTGTTTTTT
cdr3_aa: CASSQDTGLNEKLFF
clone_size: NA
j_call: TRBJ1-4
cdr3_length: 15
d_call: NA
v_call: TRBV4-2

cdr3_nt: TGTGCCAGTAAAGCCTTCTTCCGGGACAGGGGACTAAACACTGAAGCTTTCTTT
cdr3_aa: CASKAFFRDRGLNTEAFF
clone_size: NA
j_call: TRBJ1-1
cdr3_length: 18
d_call: TRBD1
v_call: TRBV19

cdr3_nt: TGTGCCAGCCGACCCCGGACAGGGCCTAACACCTTC
cdr3_aa: CASRPRTGPNTF
clone_size: NA
j_call: TRBJ1-2
cdr3_length: 12
d_call: TRBD1
v_call: TRBV19

cdr3_nt: TGTGCCAGCAGTTTATCCAGCGGGGCGGCTGGCTACACCTTC
cdr3_aa: CASSLSSGAAGYTF
clone_size: NA
j_call: TRBJ1-2
cdr3_length: 14
d_call: NA
v_call: TRBV27

cdr3_nt: TGTGCCATCAGTCCTAGCGGCCTTGGGTCGGATACGCAGTATTTT
cdr3_aa: CAISPSGLGSDTQYF
clone_size: few
j_call: TRBJ2-3
cdr3_length: 15
d_call: TRBD2
v_call: TRBV10-3

cdr3_nt: TGTGCCAGCAGCTTCGCCCTGGGACAGGCGACCTACAATGAGCAGTTCTTC
cdr3_aa: CASSFALGQATYNEQFF
clone_size: once
j_call: TRBJ2-1
cdr3_length: 17
d_call: TRBD1
v_call: TRBV5-4